This TCR beta chain was recorded in a study of radiotherapy plus CTLA-4 blockade in lung cancer. Across the whole study: Among enrolled patients, roughly 20% responded and around 30% achieved disease control. Findings and limits, study-wide: Strongest reported response predictors: early blood clone changes and post-radiation interferon-beta.

Looked up from germline, CDR1 is SGHRS and CDR2 is YFSETQ. The CDR3 has 15 residues. Trimming removed 4 bases from V and 7 bases from J; junction bases left unmatched: 8. Here immunoSEQ multiplex PCR was the method, and the copy in TCRdb shows in-frame clones only, minus some. The table includes about 80,000 clones, 78% detected once. CTLA-4 blockade using ipilimumab, together with focal radiation, was received by patients with chemo-refractory metastatic non-small-cell lung cancer. In regard to this clone: The antigen is undetermined.

The receptor was derived from a human donor with non-small cell lung cancer whose response to radiotherapy plus ipilimumab could not be evaluated. Some clones in this sample may be carry-over from other donors' samples. The specimen was peripheral blood, collected from a patient treated with radiotherapy plus ipilimumab. V gene TRBV5-1 combines with J gene TRBJ2-1, with TRBD1 identical over 10 bases. CDR3 region: CASSDPGQGENEQFF. As DNA, the CDR3 is TGCGCCAGCAGCGACCCTGGACAGGGGGAAAATGAGCAGTTCTTC.